The rows below give T cell receptor beta chains drawn from one sample of a study of T-cell memory formation after mild COVID-19. TCRdb re-called the 5' RACE reads through MiXCR, storing one row per CDR3 protein. The sample shows about 320,000 distinct CDR3 sequences, roughly an eighth of them seen only once. Sequences were obtained from PBMCs or a T cell subset sorted from them (not recorded which). These TCRs come from a man between 18 and 29 years old who had mild COVID-19 (a few samples of this study predate the infection). Cell type and time point are not known. The CDR3 runs from the conserved cysteine through the conserved F or W. The D gene is left open where the match is weak. Rows may omit the clone size; those that give it use once, few, many or a size class.

j_gene: TRBJ2-5; d_gene: .; v_gene: TRBV28; abundance: few; CDR3nt: TGTGCCAGCAGTCCAGGGGACCGGGATTTGAAGACCCAGTACTTC; CDR3aa: CASSPGDRDLKTQYF
j_gene: TRBJ2-3; d_gene: TRBD1; v_gene: TRBV20-1; abundance: once; CDR3nt: TGCAGTGCTCCCCTGAGGGGGCTTACGCAGTATTTT; CDR3aa: CSAPLRGLTQYF
j_gene: TRBJ1-6; d_gene: TRBD1; v_gene: TRBV9; abundance: few; CDR3nt: TGTGCCAGCAGCGTAGGGGACAGGTACAATTCACCCCTCCACTTT; CDR3aa: CASSVGDRYNSPLHF
j_gene: TRBJ1-5; d_gene: .; v_gene: TRBV7-2; abundance: few; CDR3nt: TGTGCCAGCAGTTCACAGGGTAGCAATCAGCCCCAGCATTTT; CDR3aa: CASSSQGSNQPQHF
j_gene: TRBJ1-5; d_gene: TRBD1; v_gene: TRBV6-4; abundance: many; CDR3nt: TGTGCCAGCAGTGCCGAAGACAGGGGCGGTCAGCCCCAGCATTTT; CDR3aa: CASSAEDRGGQPQHF
j_gene: TRBJ1-5; d_gene: .; v_gene: TRBV12-3/TRBV12-4; abundance: .; CDR3nt: TGTGCCAGCAGCAGGGAAAATAATCAGCCCCAGCATTTT; CDR3aa: CASSRENNQPQHF
j_gene: TRBJ2-5; d_gene: TRBD2; v_gene: TRBV11-2; abundance: .; CDR3nt: TGTGCCAGCAGCCCCCGTCTAGCGGGCTTTCCCCAGTACTTC; CDR3aa: CASSPRLAGFPQYF
j_gene: TRBJ2-3; d_gene: TRBD1; v_gene: TRBV2; abundance: .; CDR3nt: TGTGCCACGGACAGGGACACAGATACGCAGTATTTT; CDR3aa: CATDRDTDTQYF
j_gene: TRBJ2-3; d_gene: TRBD2; v_gene: TRBV6-5; abundance: .; CDR3nt: TGTGCCAGCAGTTACGGTACTAGCGGGGGCTCAGATACGCAGTATTTT; CDR3aa: CASSYGTSGGSDTQYF
j_gene: TRBJ2-5; d_gene: .; v_gene: TRBV5-1; abundance: many; CDR3nt: TGCGCCAGCAGCCCGGGGGTGGAGACCCAGTACTTC; CDR3aa: CASSPGVETQYF
j_gene: TRBJ2-3; d_gene: TRBD1; v_gene: TRBV12-3/TRBV12-4; abundance: .; CDR3nt: TGTGCCAGCAGGGGAGTGGACAGGGCGGCAGATACGCAGTATTTT; CDR3aa: CASRGVDRAADTQYF
j_gene: TRBJ1-2; d_gene: .; v_gene: TRBV29-1; abundance: .; CDR3nt: TGCAGCGTTGGTCGTCTCGGGTACGGCTACACCTTC; CDR3aa: CSVGRLGYGYTF
j_gene: TRBJ1-4; d_gene: TRBD1; v_gene: TRBV4-3; abundance: .; CDR3nt: TGCGCCAGCAGCCAAGAGGACAGGGCGGGGGAAAAACTGTTTTTT; CDR3aa: CASSQEDRAGEKLFF
j_gene: TRBJ2-1; d_gene: .; v_gene: TRBV3-1; abundance: .; CDR3nt: TGTGCCAGCAGCTCGTACCGAAGCGGTAGACGCTCCTACAATGAGCAGTTCTTC; CDR3aa: CASSSYRSGRRSYNEQFF
j_gene: TRBJ1-4; d_gene: .; v_gene: TRBV29-1; abundance: .; CDR3nt: TGCAGCGTTGAAAGCTCGGGCAAGAGCGGTGAAAAACTGTTTTTT; CDR3aa: CSVESSGKSGEKLFF
j_gene: TRBJ2-5; d_gene: .; v_gene: TRBV4-3; abundance: many; CDR3nt: TGCGCCAGCAGCCAAGAGATGTGGCAGGGGGAGACCCAGTACTTC; CDR3aa: CASSQEMWQGETQYF
j_gene: TRBJ1-4; d_gene: TRBD1; v_gene: TRBV15; abundance: .; CDR3nt: TGTGCCACCAGCAGAGTGGGGACAGGGCTTGAAAAACTGTTTTTT; CDR3aa: CATSRVGTGLEKLFF
j_gene: TRBJ2-1; d_gene: TRBD1; v_gene: TRBV7-9; abundance: many; CDR3nt: TGTGCCAGCAGTCATAGGACAGGTCCTTACAATGAGCAGTTCTTC; CDR3aa: CASSHRTGPYNEQFF
j_gene: TRBJ1-2; d_gene: .; v_gene: TRBV4-1; abundance: .; CDR3nt: TGCGCCAGCCGACCGGGACACTCAAGCAACTCCTATGGCTACACCTTC; CDR3aa: CASRPGHSSNSYGYTF
j_gene: TRBJ2-1; d_gene: TRBD2; v_gene: TRBV7-3; abundance: few; CDR3nt: TGTGCCAGCAGCTCCCGGGGGGGCCGGAATGAGCAGTTCTTC; CDR3aa: CASSSRGGRNEQFF
j_gene: TRBJ1-4; d_gene: TRBD1; v_gene: TRBV12-3/TRBV12-4; abundance: few; CDR3nt: TGTGCCAGCAGTTTATGGGTATGGCCCCCGGGACAGGGGGTTCTACGCACTAATGAAAAACTGTTTTTT; CDR3aa: CASSLWVWPPGQGVLRTNEKLFF
j_gene: TRBJ2-1; d_gene: .; v_gene: TRBV7-8; abundance: few; CDR3nt: TGTGCCAGCAGCTTAGCCAGGATCTCCTACAATGAGCAGTTCTTC; CDR3aa: CASSLARISYNEQFF
j_gene: TRBJ2-2; d_gene: .; v_gene: TRBV7-6; abundance: many; CDR3nt: TGTGCCAGCAGCTTTCGATCCGGGGAGCTGTTTTTT; CDR3aa: CASSFRSGELFF
j_gene: TRBJ1-3; d_gene: .; v_gene: TRBV29-1; abundance: many; CDR3nt: TGCAGCGTTGCCGAGGCGGGAAACACCATATATTTT; CDR3aa: CSVAEAGNTIYF
j_gene: TRBJ1-5; d_gene: TRBD1; v_gene: TRBV20-1; abundance: many; CDR3nt: TGCAGTGCTAGCACCGGGACAGGTTATCTTATTCAGCCCCAGCATTTT; CDR3aa: CSASTGTGYLIQPQHF
j_gene: TRBJ2-2; d_gene: .; v_gene: TRBV5-1; abundance: few; CDR3nt: TGCGCCAGCAGCCGGGAGGCAGGGGGAAGTACCGGGGAGCTGTTTTTT; CDR3aa: CASSREAGGSTGELFF
j_gene: TRBJ1-2; d_gene: .; v_gene: TRBV2; abundance: few; CDR3nt: TGTGCCAGCAGTGAGGAGCCCGAGCCAGACCCCAACTATGGCTACACCTTC; CDR3aa: CASSEEPEPDPNYGYTF
j_gene: TRBJ2-1; d_gene: TRBD2; v_gene: TRBV5-1; abundance: few; CDR3nt: TGCGCCAGCAGCTTGGAGGGGACTAGCTACGGTGAGCAGTTCTTC; CDR3aa: CASSLEGTSYGEQFF
j_gene: TRBJ2-7; d_gene: .; v_gene: TRBV5-1; abundance: many; CDR3nt: TGCGCCAGCAGCTTGGACGCTTACGAGCAGTACTTC; CDR3aa: CASSLDAYEQYF
j_gene: TRBJ2-2; d_gene: .; v_gene: TRBV6-5; abundance: .; CDR3nt: TGTGCCAGCAGAAGGGGCGGGGAGCTGTTTTTT; CDR3aa: CASRRGGELFF
j_gene: TRBJ1-1; d_gene: .; v_gene: TRBV19; abundance: few; CDR3nt: TGTGCCAGTAGTGTCGGTGGGACGAACACTGAAGCTTTCTTT; CDR3aa: CASSVGGTNTEAFF
j_gene: TRBJ1-1; d_gene: .; v_gene: TRBV12-3/TRBV12-4; abundance: few; CDR3nt: TGTGCCAGCAGTTCCAGACAGGTTGAAGCTTTCTTT; CDR3aa: CASSSRQVEAFF
j_gene: TRBJ2-5; d_gene: .; v_gene: TRBV27; abundance: few; CDR3nt: TGTGCCAGCAGTTTTATCCCGGGACAAAAGCAGGAGACCCAGTACTTC; CDR3aa: CASSFIPGQKQETQYF
j_gene: TRBJ2-5; d_gene: TRBD2; v_gene: TRBV11-2; abundance: .; CDR3nt: TGTGCCAGCAGCTTGGTCTTCGGCGGGGGGCACCAAGAGACCCAGTACTTC; CDR3aa: CASSLVFGGGHQETQYF
j_gene: TRBJ1-2; d_gene: .; v_gene: TRBV20-1; abundance: .; CDR3nt: TGCAGTGCAGACCTACAGGAATTTAACTATGGCTACACCTTC; CDR3aa: CSADLQEFNYGYTF